The sequence of this T cell receptor beta chain was determined in a study of patients and donors after allogeneic stem cell transplantation. TCRdb re-called the RT-PCR reads through MiXCR, storing one row per CDR3 protein. This repertoire shows about 96,000 distinct CDR3 sequences, roughly 50% found once; its top ten account for around 60%. Trimming took off 4 bases at V and 3 bases at J, with 6 bases between the two ends. The germline gives CDR1 MDHEN, CDR2 SYDVKM. There are 12 residues in the CDR3. This TCR was recovered from a human donor who was either an allogeneic HSCT recipient or a stem cell or donor lymphocyte infusion donor (not recorded which). It is not recorded whose cells these are; they may come from a transplant donor. The source material was blood, either unsorted or a sorted T cell fraction (not recorded which). V and J are TRBV28 and TRBJ1-1; no definite D call. This CDR3 reads CASSSWDTEAFF. CDR3 nucleotides: TGTGCCAGCAGTTCATGGGACACTGAAGCTTTCTTT.